One sample yielded the 14 T cell receptor beta chains listed below, sequenced in a study of blood T cells in healthy people across ages. The authors ran a second PCR of roughly 6 to 11 cycles using a sample-barcoded 5' primer and a J-beta primer mix. TCRdb re-called the 5' RACE reads through MiXCR, storing one row per CDR3 protein. Of hundreds of thousands of distinct CDR3 sequences detected, approximately 59% appear once; the ten largest clones hold more than 35%. Material for sequencing was blood. These receptor sequences come from a man in his 60s in good health.

This chain joins TRBV27 and TRBJ1-1; TRBD1 matches at 11 bases. The V gene end was trimmed by 5 bases and the J gene end by 6 bases; junction bases not matched to a gene: 11. This CDR3 comprises 16 residues. Germline CDR1 is MNHEY and CDR2 is SMNVEV (reference sequence). CDR3 amino acids: CASSVVGQGEDSEAFF. CDR3 sequence (DNA): TGTGCCAGCAGTGTTGTGGGACAGGGGGAAGATTCTGAAGCTTTCTTT.

The J gene is TRBJ2-1, the V gene TRBV20-1, with 10 nucleotides matching TRBD2. This CDR3 is built from 12 residues. The V segment lost 4 bases and the J segment 9 bases; nucleotides outside the gene matches: 3. The germline V gene encodes CDR1 DFQATT and CDR2 SNEGSKA (reference sequence). The CDR3 nucleotides are TGCAGTGCTAAGCGGGGGGGCAGTGAGCAGTTCTTC. It codes for CSAKRGGSEQFF.

This clonotype turned up a few times. The chain uses TRBV6-5 and TRBJ2-5; the D is unclear. The V gene's germline CDR1 is MNHEY and CDR2 SVGAGI. The CDR3 loop spans 14 amino acids. Trimming took off 5 bases at V and 1 base at J, with 11 bases between the two ends. The CDR3 is CASSRTRFQETQYF. The CDR3 coding sequence is TGTGCCAGCAGTCGCACTCGTTTCCAAGAGACCCAGTACTTC.

A few counts support this clonotype. The chain employs TRBV6-1 and TRBJ2-1, with D tentatively TRBD1 or TRBD2 (5 bases each). Per the germline V gene, CDR1 is MNHNS and CDR2 is SASEGT. The V gene lost 2 bases and the J gene lost 0 bases, with 8 bases spanning the gap. The CDR3 has 15 residues. Written as DNA, the CDR3 is TGTGCCAGCAGTGAATGGGACGGCTCCTACAATGAGCAGTTCTTC. This codes for CASSEWDGSYNEQFF.

The chain recombines TRBV20-1 with TRBJ2-5; no clear D. Trimming took off 6 bases at V and 4 bases at J, with 12 bases between the two ends. The CDR3 loop spans 12 amino acids. In germline, CDR1 is DFQATT, CDR2 SNEGSKA (reference sequence). The CDR3 DNA reads TGCAGTGCAAGACCTGTCGGAGAGACCCAGTACTTC. It is translated as CSARPVGETQYF.

The chain is built from TRBV4-1 and TRBJ1-1; D possibly corresponds to TRBD1 (5 bases). Germline V gene lookup returns CDR1 MGHRA and CDR2 YSYEKL. CDR3 length: 15 amino acids. With 1 base removed from V and 5 bases from J, the gap between germline ends came to 14 bases. DNA for the CDR3: TGCGCCAGCAGCCAAGTCGGGGGAGGTTGGACTGAAGCTTTCTTT. This codes for CASSQVGGGWTEAFF.

This sequence joins TRBV2 and TRBJ1-4; no definite D call. CDR1 is SNHLY, CDR2 FYNNEI, per germline. The CDR3 covers 14 residues. V lost 0 bases to trimming and J lost 8 bases, with 10 bases between them. DNA for the CDR3: TGTGCCAGCAGTGAAGCCGGGTCGACAGAAAAACTGTTTTTT. It specifies CASSEAGSTEKLFF. The full variable domain, with the rest looked up from reference TRBV2 and TRBJ1-4, is EPEVTQTPSHQVTQMGQEVILRCVPISNHLYFYWYRQILGQKVEFLVSFYNNEISEKSEIFDDQFSVERPDGSNFTLKIRSTKLEDSAMYFCASSEAGSTEKLFFGSGTQLSVL.

The chain uses TRBV6-1 and TRBJ2-5; D not resolved. The CDR3 consists of 13 residues. Germline loops: CDR1 MNHNS, CDR2 SASEGT. V was pared by 8 bases and J by 11 bases, with 21 bases between. The CDR3 DNA follows: TGTGCCAGCGGTGGCAGCCTTAACAATGAGCAGTACTTC. Encoded protein: CASGGSLNNEQYF.

This clonotype was seen only a few times. V and J are TRBV29-1 and TRBJ2-5; 8 positions match TRBD2. The CDR3 is made up of 13 amino acids. Germline CDR1 reads SQVTM; CDR2 reads ANQGSEA. The J segment lost 5 bases and the V segment lost 4 bases, leaving 6 bases of the junction unmatched. The CDR3 sequence: CSVVVTGGETQYF. In nucleotides, the CDR3 is TGCAGCGTTGTAGTCACGGGGGGGGAGACCCAGTACTTC.

A few counts support this clonotype. V usage is TRBV29-1 and J usage is TRBJ1-1, with D uncertain. This CDR3 is 15 amino acids long. Germline V gene lookup returns CDR1 SQVTM and CDR2 ANQGSEA. V lost 6 bases to trimming and J lost 0 bases, with 17 bases between them. The CDR3 nucleotides read TGCAGCGTGAATGGAGGTGGCCACTTGAACACTGAAGCTTTCTTT. Amino acids: CSVNGGGHLNTEAFF.

The rearrangement joins TRBV29-1 to TRBJ1-5; D not resolved. This CDR3 has 12 residues. V was cut by 1 base and J by 4 bases, with 5 bases left in between. Germline V gene lookup returns CDR1 SQVTM and CDR2 ANQGSEA. The CDR3 DNA follows: TGCAGCGTTGAAGTAGCGAATCAGCCCCAGCATTTT. Translation gives CSVEVANQPQHF.

This chain uses TRBV6-1 with TRBJ1-2; 7 bases map to TRBD1. The V gene end was trimmed by 5 bases and the J gene end by 4 bases; junction bases not matched to a gene: 7. CDR1 is MNHNS and CDR2 is SASEGT in the germline V gene. This CDR3 spans 14 amino acids. CDR3 residues: CASSNTGDFYGYTF. DNA of the CDR3: TGTGCCAGCAGTAATACAGGGGATTTCTATGGCTACACCTTC.

This clonotype came up a few times. The chain recombines TRBV20-1 with TRBJ2-7, with D perhaps TRBD2 (7 bases). The germline V and J ends were trimmed by 0 bases and 10 bases, with 19 bases remaining between them. Germline CDR1 reads DFQATT; CDR2 reads SNEGSKA (reference sequence). This CDR3 is built from 14 residues. The CDR3 DNA sequence: TGCAGTGCTAGAGAGGCGGGGGCCCAGAGGGCCCAGTACTTC. Translated: CSAREAGAQRAQYF.

This clonotype was seen at least ten times. The chain is built from TRBV7-2 and TRBJ2-5, with D possibly called TRBD1 or TRBD2 (6 bases each). This CDR3 comprises 14 residues. Germline CDR1 SGHTA, CDR2 FQGNSA. The germline V and J ends were trimmed by 7 bases and 5 bases, with 17 bases remaining between them. The CDR3 DNA sequence: TGTGCCAGCAACCAAAGAGGGGGGAAGGAGACCCAGTACTTC. Amino acids: CASNQRGGKETQYF.